Below are 20 T cell receptor beta chains sequenced from a single sample in a study of long-term antiretroviral therapy in people with HIV. With survey level as its setting, the immunoSEQ assay was v3.0. Some clones are missing from TCRdb's copy, which holds only in-frame ones; the method was immunoSEQ multiplex PCR. The profile covers about 21,000 clones, with less than 90% appearing a single time and around 3.7% taken by the ten largest. The source was unsorted PBMCs, collected 1.9 years after starting antiretroviral therapy. The origin of the receptors is a woman in her forties or fifties with HIV.

This rearrangement joins TRBV4-3 to TRBJ2-5; 11 bases agree with TRBD2. This CDR3 spans 14 amino acids. Trimming took 4 bases from V and 2 from J; bases not matched to a gene: 0. Germline lookup yields CDR1 LGHNA and CDR2 YSLEER. This CDR3 is CASSPSGGQETQYF. The CDR3 region has the DNA TGCGCCAGCAGCCCTAGCGGGGGGCAAGAGACCCAGTACTTC.

The V and J genes are TRBV11-2 and TRBJ1-2; TRBD1 agrees at 12 bases. The CDR3 covers 15 residues. The V gene's germline CDR1 is SGHAT and CDR2 FQNNGV. Losses at the gene ends were 5 bases for V and 3 bases for J; bases not matched to a gene: 4. CDR3 in amino acids: CASSPGTGGYYGYTF. The DNA of the CDR3 is TGTGCCAGCAGCCCGGGGACAGGGGGCTACTATGGCTACACCTTC.

The chain uses TRBV4-3 and TRBJ2-5; no clear D. V was cut by 1 base and J by 3 bases, with 12 bases left in between. The CDR3 is 15 amino acids. Germline CDR1 reads LGHNA; CDR2 reads YSLEER. The DNA for the CDR3 is TGCGCCAGCAGCCAAGTTCTAGTAAGGGAAGAGACCCAGTACTTC. Translation gives CASSQVLVREETQYF.

The CDR3 DNA sequence: TGTGCCAGCAGCCTGGACAGGGAGGATAATATTGTATCCCAATCACCCCTCCACTTT. The encoded protein is CASSLDREDNIVSQSPLHF. The rearrangement links TRBV5-6 to TRBJ1-6; 8 bases match TRBD1. The CDR3 extends over 19 amino acids. The J segment lost 10 bases and the V segment lost 4 bases, leaving 22 bases of the junction unmatched. Germline values: CDR1 SGHDT, CDR2 YYEEEE.

The CDR3 DNA is TGTGCTAGTGGTCCCAGGAGCAGGGGGCTCTACGAGCAGTACTTC. It encodes CASGPRSRGLYEQYF. The chain couples TRBV12-5 to TRBJ2-7; 8 nucleotides match TRBD1. This CDR3 is built from 15 residues. Germline CDR1 reads LGHNT; CDR2 reads FRNRAP. The J segment lost 3 bases and the V segment lost 5 bases, leaving 9 bases of the junction unmatched.

The chain has TRBV29-1 and TRBJ1-1, with a tentative D call TRBD1 (6 bases). This CDR3 is 12 amino acids long. With 6 bases removed from V and 4 bases from J, the gap between germline ends came to 12 bases. Per the germline V gene, CDR1 is SQVTM and CDR2 is ANQGSEA. The CDR3 coding sequence is TGCAGCGTCGATACAGGGAGCACTGAAGCTTTCTTT. It is translated as CSVDTGSTEAFF.

The chain uses TRBV19 and TRBJ1-2, with D perhaps TRBD1 (6 bases). Per the germline V gene, CDR1 is LNHDA and CDR2 is SQIVND (reference sequence). The CDR3 has 12 amino acids. Trimming removed 10 bases at V and 2 bases at J, with 11 bases between. The CDR3 DNA reads as TGTGCCACCGCTGGACAGAACTATGGCTACACCTTC. As protein: CATAGQNYGYTF.

This clone occurred a few times. The chain joins TRBV19 to TRBJ1-6; D gene uncertain. The CDR3 sequence is 13 residues long. CDR1 and CDR2 from the germline V gene are LNHDA and SQIVND (reference sequence). Between the trimmed V and J ends, which lost 3 bases and 8 bases, there was a span of 8 bases. CDR3 nucleotides: TGTGCCAGTAGTATTTATCCGGATTCACCCCTCCACTTT. Translating it yields CASSIYPDSPLHF.

The chain carries TRBV27 and TRBJ2-5, with unresolved D. The germline V and J ends were trimmed by 5 bases and 1 base, with 11 bases remaining between them. Germline V lookup: CDR1 MNHEY, CDR2 SMNVEV (reference sequence). This CDR3 contains 14 residues. CDR3 DNA: TGTGCCAGCAGTCCTGACGGTTTCCAAGAGACCCAGTACTTC. Protein sequence: CASSPDGFQETQYF.

This chain joins TRBV5-6 and TRBJ2-3; TRBD2 might be the D (5 bases). V was pared by 1 base and J by 0 bases, with 12 bases between. From germline, CDR1 is SGHDT and CDR2 YYEEEE. The CDR3 sequence is 16 residues long. CDR3 nucleotide sequence: TGTGCCAGCAGCTTGTCAAAGCGGACTAGCACAGATACGCAGTATTTT. This codes for CASSLSKRTSTDTQYF.

The V gene is TRBV4-3, the J gene TRBJ1-2; no clear D. This CDR3 region has 12 residues. Trimming shortened V by 1 base and J by 4 bases, and 4 bases separated the two germline ends. Germline loops: CDR1 LGHNA, CDR2 YSLEER. The CDR3 nucleotides read TGCGCCAGCAGCCAAGGACCCTATGGCTACACCTTC. Amino acid sequence: CASSQGPYGYTF.

This chain links TRBV29-1 with TRBJ2-2; D tentatively reads TRBD1 or TRBD2 (5 bases each). Trimming pared 5 bases from V and 8 bases from J, leaving 12 bases between. This CDR3 spans 12 amino acids. CDR1 is SQVTM, CDR2 ANQGSEA, per germline. CDR3 sequence (DNA): TGCAGCGTTACGGGGCGTCGTGGGGAGCTGTTTTTT. This gives the protein CSVTGRRGELFF.

The CDR3 region has the DNA TGTGCTAGTGGTCTCGATACGGGAGCTTTCTTT. Amino acid sequence: CASGLDTGAFF. The V gene is TRBV12-5, the J gene TRBJ1-1; unclear D gene. CDR3 length equals 11 residues. Germline values: CDR1 LGHNT, CDR2 FRNRAP. The V and J ends lost 5 bases and 10 bases respectively, with 11 bases between them.

The rearrangement joins TRBV30 to TRBJ2-1; the D gene is possibly TRBD2 (6 bases). CDR1 and CDR2 (germline): GTSNPN, SVGIG (reference sequence). The CDR3 is 15 residues long. Trimming took 0 bases from V and 4 from J, leaving 13 bases between them. In nucleotides, the CDR3 is TGTGCCTGGAGTGTCTTCGGGGGAGCTTACAATGAGCAGTTCTTC. Residues: CAWSVFGGAYNEQFF.

The V gene is TRBV21-1, the J gene TRBJ1-5. TRBV21-1 is tagged as a pseudogene. The CDR3 extends over 16 amino acids. The CDR3: CASSKRPHYSNQPQHF. In DNA form, the CDR3 reads TGTGCCAGCAGCAAAAGGCCGCACTATAGCAATCAGCCCCAGCATTTT.

V usage is TRBV13 and J usage is TRBJ2-5; possibly TRBD1 or TRBD2 for D (6 bases each). The V end lost 5 bases, the J end lost 0 bases, and 16 bases lay between the germline ends. Germline CDR1 reads PRHDT; CDR2 reads FYEKMQ (reference sequence). CDR3 length: 16 amino acids. The CDR3 region is CASSPRGGGYQETQYF. In DNA form, the CDR3 reads TGTGCCAGCAGCCCCCGAGGAGGGGGGTACCAAGAGACCCAGTACTTC. The full variable domain, rest sourced from reference TRBV13 and TRBJ2-5, is AAGVIQSPRHLIKEKRETATLKCYPIPRHDTVYWYQQGPGQDPQFLISFYEKMQSDKGSIPDRFSAQQFSDYHSELNMSSLELGDSALYFCASSPRGGGYQETQYFGPGTRLLVL.

The chain uses TRBV7-8 and TRBJ1-5; D may be TRBD1 (6 bases). The CDR3 consists of 13 residues. With 5 bases removed from V and 6 bases from J, the gap between germline ends came to 11 bases. Germline-derived CDR1 and CDR2 are SGHVS and FQNEAQ. CDR3 nucleotides: TGTGCCAGCAGCGAGGGGGGGAGTCAGCCCCAGCATTTT. Amino acids: CASSEGGSQPQHF.

The chain carries TRBV6-1 and TRBJ1-2; D ambiguous. V dropped 6 bases and J dropped 3 bases, with 11 bases sitting between them. CDR1 and CDR2 from the germline V gene are MNHNS and SASEGT. This CDR3 contains 13 residues. This CDR3 reads CASREGFDYGYTF. In DNA form, the CDR3 reads TGTGCCAGCAGGGAGGGCTTCGACTATGGCTACACCTTC.

The chain joins TRBV15 to TRBJ1-1; D perhaps matches TRBD1 (6 bases). This CDR3 is built from 14 residues. Looked up from germline, CDR1 is LNHNV and CDR2 is YYDKDF (reference sequence). The germline V and J ends were trimmed by 3 bases and 4 bases, with 12 bases remaining between them. CDR3 sequence reads: CATSRGHSGTEAFF. The CDR3 DNA follows: TGTGCCACCAGCAGGGGACACTCCGGCACTGAAGCTTTCTTT.

The chain is built from TRBV4-3 and TRBJ2-3; 9 bases are shared with TRBD2. V lost 8 bases to trimming and J lost 5 bases; unmatched junction nucleotides: 5. CDR1 is LGHNA and CDR2 is YSLEER in the germline V gene. The CDR3 extends over 13 amino acids. CDR3 DNA sequence: TGCGCCAGCGCGGGGGGGCCGGGAGATACGCAGTATTTT. Translating gives CASAGGPGDTQYF.